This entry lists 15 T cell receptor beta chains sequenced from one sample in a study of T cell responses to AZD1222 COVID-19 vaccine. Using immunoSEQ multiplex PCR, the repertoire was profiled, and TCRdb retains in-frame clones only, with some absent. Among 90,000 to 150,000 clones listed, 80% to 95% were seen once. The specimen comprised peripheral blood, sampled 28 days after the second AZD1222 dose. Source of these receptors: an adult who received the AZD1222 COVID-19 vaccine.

CDR3 DNA: TGTGCCAGCAGTTACAGGGGCTGGGATCAGCCCCAGCATTTT. Its translation: CASSYRGWDQPQHF. The chain employs TRBV25-1 and TRBJ1-5; 7 positions agree with TRBD1. V was pared by 5 bases and J by 5 bases, with 6 bases of the junction left unmatched. CDR1 and CDR2 (germline): MGHDK, SYGVNS. The CDR3 sequence is 14 residues long.

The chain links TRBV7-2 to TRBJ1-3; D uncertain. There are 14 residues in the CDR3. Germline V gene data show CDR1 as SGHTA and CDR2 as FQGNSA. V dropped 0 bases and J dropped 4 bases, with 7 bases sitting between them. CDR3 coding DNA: TGTGCCAGCAGCTTAGCTGTGGTCGGAAACACCATATATTTT. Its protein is CASSLAVVGNTIYF.

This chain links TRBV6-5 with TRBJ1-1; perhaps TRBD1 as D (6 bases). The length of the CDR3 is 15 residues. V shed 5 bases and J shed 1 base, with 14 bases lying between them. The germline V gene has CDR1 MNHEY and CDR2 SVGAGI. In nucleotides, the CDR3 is TGTGCCAGCAGTCTACAGGGTTTCCCGAACACTGAAGCTTTCTTT. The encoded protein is CASSLQGFPNTEAFF.

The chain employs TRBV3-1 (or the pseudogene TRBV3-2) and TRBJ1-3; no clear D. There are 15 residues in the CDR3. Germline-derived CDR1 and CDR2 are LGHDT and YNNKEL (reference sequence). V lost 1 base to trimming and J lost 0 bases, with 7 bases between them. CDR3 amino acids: CASSQVMISGNTIYF. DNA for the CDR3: TGTGCCAGCAGCCAAGTTATGATCTCTGGAAACACCATATATTTT.

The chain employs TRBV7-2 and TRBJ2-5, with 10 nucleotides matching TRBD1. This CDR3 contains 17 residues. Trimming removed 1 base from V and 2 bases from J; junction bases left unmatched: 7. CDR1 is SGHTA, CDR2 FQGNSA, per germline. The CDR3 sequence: CASSLGDRGRRQETQYF. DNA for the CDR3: TGTGCCAGCAGCTTAGGGGACAGGGGCCGTCGTCAAGAGACCCAGTACTTC.

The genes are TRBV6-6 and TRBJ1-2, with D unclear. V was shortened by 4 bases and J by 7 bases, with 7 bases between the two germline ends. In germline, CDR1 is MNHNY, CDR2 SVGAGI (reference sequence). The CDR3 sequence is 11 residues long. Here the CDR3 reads CASSLSGGYTF. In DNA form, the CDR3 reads TGTGCCAGCAGTTTAAGCGGTGGCTACACCTTC.

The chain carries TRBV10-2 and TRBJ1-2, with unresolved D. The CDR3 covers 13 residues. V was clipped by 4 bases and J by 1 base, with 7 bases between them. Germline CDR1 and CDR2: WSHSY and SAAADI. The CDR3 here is CASSVRVNYGYTF. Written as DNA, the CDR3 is TGCGCCAGCAGTGTGAGAGTTAACTATGGCTACACCTTC.

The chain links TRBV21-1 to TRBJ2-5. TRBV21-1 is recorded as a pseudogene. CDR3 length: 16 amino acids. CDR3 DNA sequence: TGTGCCAGCAGCGACCCCACCGGGACGGCACAAGAGACCCAGTACTTC. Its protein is CASSDPTGTAQETQYF.

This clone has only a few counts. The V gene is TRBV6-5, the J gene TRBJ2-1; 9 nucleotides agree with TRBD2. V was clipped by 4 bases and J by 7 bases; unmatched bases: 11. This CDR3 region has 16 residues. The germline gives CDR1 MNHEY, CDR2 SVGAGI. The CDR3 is CASSFLGLAGPNEQFF. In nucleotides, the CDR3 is TGTGCCAGCAGTTTTTTAGGTCTAGCGGGGCCGAATGAGCAGTTCTTC.

The CDR3 sequence: CASSLIGLYNEQFF. The CDR3 DNA is TGTGCCAGCAGCTTGATAGGACTGTACAATGAGCAGTTCTTC. The chain is built from TRBV5-6 and TRBJ2-1; possible D gene TRBD2, 5 bases. V was shortened by 1 base and J by 4 bases, with 9 bases between the two germline ends. The CDR3 is made up of 14 amino acids. Germline CDR1 SGHDT, CDR2 YYEEEE.

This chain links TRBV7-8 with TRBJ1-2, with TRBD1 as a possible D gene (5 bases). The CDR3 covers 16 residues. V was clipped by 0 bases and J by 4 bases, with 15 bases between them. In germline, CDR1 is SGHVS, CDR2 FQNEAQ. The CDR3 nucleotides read TGTGCCAGCAGCTTAGCACCTGTTGGGGCTGGCTATGGCTACACCTTC. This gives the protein CASSLAPVGAGYGYTF.

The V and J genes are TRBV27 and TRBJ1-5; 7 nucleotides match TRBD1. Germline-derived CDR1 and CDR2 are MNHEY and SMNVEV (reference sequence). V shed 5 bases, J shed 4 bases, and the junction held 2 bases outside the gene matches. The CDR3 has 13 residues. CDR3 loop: CASSPDRNQPQHF. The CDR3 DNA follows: TGTGCCAGCAGTCCGGACAGGAATCAGCCCCAGCATTTT.

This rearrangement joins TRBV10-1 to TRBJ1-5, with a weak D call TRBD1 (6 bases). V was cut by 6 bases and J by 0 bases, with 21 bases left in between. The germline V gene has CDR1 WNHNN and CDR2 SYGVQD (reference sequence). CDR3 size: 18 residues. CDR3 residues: CASSRIYGQIFSNQPQHF. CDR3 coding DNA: TGCGCCAGCAGCCGAATTTACGGACAGATCTTTAGCAATCAGCCCCAGCATTTT.

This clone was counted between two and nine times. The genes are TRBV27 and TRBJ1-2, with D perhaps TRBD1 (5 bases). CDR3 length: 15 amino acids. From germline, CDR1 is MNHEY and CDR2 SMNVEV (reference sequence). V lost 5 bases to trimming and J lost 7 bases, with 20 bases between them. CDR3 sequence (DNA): TGTGCCAGCAGTAGTCCCGACAGAAGGGGTGGTGGCTACACCTTC. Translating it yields CASSSPDRRGGGYTF.

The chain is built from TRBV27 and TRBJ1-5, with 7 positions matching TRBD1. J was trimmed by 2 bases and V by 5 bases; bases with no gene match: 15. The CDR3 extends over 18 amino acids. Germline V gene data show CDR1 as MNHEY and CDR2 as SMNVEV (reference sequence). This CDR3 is CASSPWDSLRRGNQPQHF. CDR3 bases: TGTGCCAGCAGTCCATGGGACAGCCTCCGCCGGGGCAATCAGCCCCAGCATTTT.